Listed here are 8 T cell receptor beta chains from one sample, sequenced in a study of T cells in Graves' hyperthyroidism and ophthalmopathy. Amplified regions were TCR beta CDR3 sequences from RNA transcripts. The TCR CDR3 was amplified in a first-round RT-PCR using the HTBI primer set. TCRdb reanalysed the multiplex PCR reads using MiXCR and keeps one entry per CDR3 protein. The table lists hundreds of thousands of distinct CDR3 sequences, about 15% of them singletons. Sequenced: blood. The receptors stem from a man younger than 35 with Graves' ophthalmopathy.

The chain has TRBV6-2 or TRBV6-3 and TRBJ1-3; D is ambiguous. Trimming took off 2 bases at V and 4 bases at J, with 21 bases between the two ends. From germline, CDR1 is MNHEY and CDR2 SVGEGT. The CDR3 loop spans 18 amino acids. The CDR3: CASSYVVGESRLGNTIYF. The CDR3 DNA sequence: TGTGCCAGCAGTTACGTGGTTGGAGAGTCGAGATTGGGAAACACCATATATTTT.

The chain combines TRBV11-3 with TRBJ2-7; 7 bases map to TRBD1. The CDR3 spans 15 residues. CDR1 and CDR2 from the germline V gene are SGHNT and YENEEA. V dropped 2 bases and J dropped 3; count of bases not matched to a gene: 7. The DNA of the CDR3 is TGTGCCAGCAGCTTAACAGGGGCCCACGACTACGAGCAGTACTTC. This gives the protein CASSLTGAHDYEQYF.

At least ten counts were recorded for this clonotype. This chain joins TRBV7-9 and TRBJ2-7; a weak D match, TRBD1 (7 bases). V lost 5 bases and J 3 bases, leaving 20 bases between the germline ends. This CDR3 region has 16 residues. Germline CDR1 SEHNR, CDR2 FQNEAQ (reference sequence). For the CDR3, the DNA is TGTGCCAGCAGCACCATAGCAGGGGGGTCCATCTACGAGCAGTACTTC. This gives the protein CASSTIAGGSIYEQYF.

This clonotype was recorded many times. The rearrangement links TRBV6-4 to TRBJ2-2; 7 nucleotides align to TRBD2. This CDR3 is built from 16 residues. The V and J ends lost 3 bases and 5 bases, in that order; junction bases with no gene match: 9. Germline lookup yields CDR1 MRHNA and CDR2 SNTAGT. CDR3 nucleotides: TGTGCCAGCAGTGAATCTCGCGGGAGTGGGACCGGGGAGCTGTTTTTT. It yields the protein CASSESRGSGTGELFF.

Worth noting for this clonotype: With a much larger clone just one base away, this may be a read error. The V gene is TRBV11-1, the J gene TRBJ2-2; D remains ambiguous. Germline values: CDR1 SGHAT, CDR2 FQDESV (reference sequence). This CDR3 has 15 residues. V lost 0 bases and J 4 bases, leaving 9 bases between the germline ends. CDR3 region: CASSLATLSTGELFF. The DNA for the CDR3 is TGTGCCAGCAGCTTAGCGACACTTAGCACCGGGGAGCTGTTTTTT.

This clonotype appeared many times. This chain links TRBV30 with TRBJ1-6; D remains unclear. The germline gives CDR1 GTSNPN, CDR2 SVGIG (reference sequence). This CDR3 has 13 amino acids. The germline V and J ends were trimmed by 2 bases and 7 bases, with 9 bases remaining between them. The CDR3 is CAWSPTENSPLHF. CDR3 DNA sequence: TGTGCCTGGAGTCCCACCGAGAATTCACCCCTCCACTTT.

The table lists this clonotype with a few counts. CDR3: CASSSAGGSNEQFF. The CDR3 DNA reads TGTGCCAGCAGCTCAGCGGGAGGATCCAATGAGCAGTTCTTC. This chain links TRBV5-4 with TRBJ2-1, with 9 bases identical to TRBD2. CDR1 is SGHNT, CDR2 YYREEE, per germline (reference sequence). The V segment lost 3 bases and the J segment 6 bases; nucleotides outside the gene matches: 4. The CDR3 length is 14 residues.

This clonotype has more than one count but fewer than ten. The chain uses TRBV5-1 and TRBJ1-1, with D unresolved. Trimming took off 4 bases at V and 0 bases at J, with 19 bases between the two ends. CDR1 SGHRS and CDR2 YFSETQ come from the germline V gene. CDR3 length: 17 residues. CDR3 DNA: TGCGCCAGCAGCGGGGTGGGTTGGGTCGACTTGAACACTGAAGCTTTCTTT. Residues: CASSGVGWVDLNTEAFF.